The rows below give T cell receptor beta chains drawn from one sample of a study of blood T cells in healthy people across ages. TCRdb reanalysed the 5' RACE reads using MiXCR and keeps one entry per CDR3 protein. Of roughly 1.6 million distinct CDR3 sequences listed, almost 35% were seen once; the top ten hold over 9%. Sample: blood. These receptor sequences come from a woman aged 30 to 39 in good health. CDR3s leave out the opening cysteine and the closing phenylalanine or tryptophan. Fields, in order: J gene, D gene, V gene, CDR3 protein. The D gene is left open where the match is weak.

J: TRBJ2-4; D: NA; V: TRBV20-1; CDR3: SARIPAKNIQY
J: TRBJ1-2; D: NA; V: TRBV18; CDR3: ASSPPGQHYGYT
J: TRBJ1-2; D: NA; V: TRBV15; CDR3: ATSRDIQGIYGYT
J: TRBJ1-1; D: TRBD1; V: TRBV28; CDR3: ASSPPTGANTEAF
J: TRBJ1-1; D: NA; V: TRBV3-1; CDR3: ASSQDGRVMRDIEAF
J: TRBJ2-7; D: TRBD2; V: TRBV28; CDR3: ASSQSSSGNEQY
J: TRBJ2-1; D: NA; V: TRBV20-1; CDR3: SARARESSYNEQF
J: TRBJ2-2; D: NA; V: TRBV9; CDR3: ASSPQWDVKGTGELF
J: TRBJ2-1; D: NA; V: TRBV7-2; CDR3: ASSLSGATSYNEQF
J: TRBJ2-1; D: NA; V: TRBV7-2; CDR3: ASSQGFISRDEQF
J: TRBJ2-5; D: NA; V: TRBV4-2; CDR3: ASSQDTDTKETQY
J: TRBJ1-1; D: NA; V: TRBV19; CDR3: ASSIASKGEGEAF
J: TRBJ1-1; D: NA; V: TRBV18; CDR3: ASSPKVLGSLNTEAF
J: TRBJ2-7; D: NA; V: TRBV13; CDR3: ASGEAVLREQY
J: TRBJ2-5; D: TRBD2; V: TRBV4-1; CDR3: ASSQAAGPGETQY
J: TRBJ2-5; D: TRBD2; V: TRBV7-9; CDR3: ASSTQRGAAGETQY
J: TRBJ2-1; D: TRBD2; V: TRBV11-2; CDR3: ASRQLAGGPLQSSYNEQF
J: TRBJ1-2; D: NA; V: TRBV20-1; CDR3: SASATNYGYT
J: TRBJ2-1; D: TRBD2; V: TRBV10-3; CDR3: AISEGLAGNEQF
J: TRBJ2-5; D: NA; V: TRBV5-1; CDR3: ASSFLWTQY
J: TRBJ1-2; D: NA; V: TRBV28; CDR3: ASSPLIVTKRGYT
J: TRBJ1-1; D: NA; V: TRBV18; CDR3: ASSPRDTLLEAF
J: TRBJ2-7; D: NA; V: TRBV29-1; CDR3: SANVRGDEQY
J: TRBJ2-7; D: TRBD2; V: TRBV3-1; CDR3: ASSYSGGRAYSYEQY
J: TRBJ2-1; D: TRBD2; V: TRBV5-1; CDR3: ASSLGLAENNEQF
J: TRBJ2-2; D: TRBD2; V: TRBV4-2; CDR3: ASSPRTSGLAGELF
J: TRBJ2-7; D: TRBD1; V: TRBV28; CDR3: ASSAPGQENEQY
J: TRBJ2-3; D: TRBD2; V: TRBV12-5; CDR3: ASGLVPAGLDTDTQY
J: TRBJ2-5; D: TRBD2; V: TRBV3-1; CDR3: ASSQDRRTSGFQETQY
J: TRBJ1-2; D: TRBD1; V: TRBV7-2; CDR3: ASSLSPGTGGTGYT
J: TRBJ2-7; D: TRBD1; V: TRBV5-6; CDR3: ASSLGTGEGEQY
J: TRBJ2-2; D: TRBD2; V: TRBV7-9; CDR3: ASSRRTSGTLAGELF